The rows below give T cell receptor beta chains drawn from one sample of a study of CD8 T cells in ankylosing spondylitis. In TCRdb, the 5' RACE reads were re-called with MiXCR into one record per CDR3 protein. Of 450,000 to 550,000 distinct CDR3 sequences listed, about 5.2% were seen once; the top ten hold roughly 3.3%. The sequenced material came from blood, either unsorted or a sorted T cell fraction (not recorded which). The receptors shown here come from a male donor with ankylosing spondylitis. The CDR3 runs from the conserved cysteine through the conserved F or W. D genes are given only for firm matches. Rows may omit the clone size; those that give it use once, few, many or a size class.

CASSLSWGSEQFF	TGCGCCAGCAGCTTGAGTTGGGGATCTGAGCAGTTCTTC	many	TRBV5-1	TRBJ2-1	.
CASSLGDTSTALHF	TGCGCCAGCAGCTTGGGGGACACCTCTACTGCCCTCCACTTT	many	TRBV5-1	TRBJ1-6	.
CASRTSGSQETQYF	TGTGCCAGCAGGACTAGCGGGAGTCAAGAGACCCAGTACTTC	many	TRBV12-3/TRBV12-4	TRBJ2-5	TRBD2
CSASRGRRGRQTQYF	TGCAGTGCTAGTCGGGGCCGCAGGGGACGGCAGACCCAGTACTTC	many	TRBV20-1	TRBJ2-5	.
CASSLAGTKYNEQFF	TGCGCCAGCAGCTTGGCCGGGACTAAATACAATGAGCAGTTCTTC	many	TRBV5-1	TRBJ2-1	TRBD2
CASREGDGYTF	TGTGCCAGCCGGGAAGGTGATGGCTACACCTTC	many	TRBV7-9	TRBJ1-2	.
CASHTGYEQYF	TGTGCCAGCCATACGGGCTACGAGCAGTACTTC	many	TRBV25-1	TRBJ2-7	.
CASSLGTGVGQPQHF	TGTGCCAGCAGTCTAGGGACAGGGGTAGGGCAGCCCCAGCATTTT	many	TRBV6-1	TRBJ1-5	TRBD1
CASSRTSGRATYEQYF	TGCGCCAGCAGTCGGACTAGCGGGAGGGCCACCTACGAGCAGTACTTC	many	TRBV5-1	TRBJ2-7	TRBD2
CASSYRGNTIYF	TGTGCCAGCAGTTACCGCGGAAACACCATATATTTT	many	TRBV6-2/TRBV6-3	TRBJ1-3	.
CASSYGGPTDTQYF	TGTGCCAGCAGTTACGGGGGGCCAACAGATACGCAGTATTTT	.	TRBV6-2/TRBV6-3	TRBJ2-3	.
CASSAGQGVSYEQYF	TGTGCCAGCAGCGCGGGACAGGGGGTCTCCTACGAGCAGTACTTC	few	TRBV7-6	TRBJ2-7	TRBD1
CASSSTFRANTGELFF	TGTGCCAGCAGCTCCACATTCAGGGCGAACACCGGGGAGCTGTTTTTT	few	TRBV7-2	TRBJ2-2	.
CASSLGWGGFGDTEAFF	TGTGCCAGCAGCTTAGGCTGGGGGGGCTTCGGGGACACTGAAGCTTTCTTT	many	TRBV7-8	TRBJ1-1	.
CASSPRGGADTEAFF	TGTGCCAGCAGCCCGCGGGGGGGCGCCGACACTGAAGCTTTCTTT	many	TRBV12-3/TRBV12-4	TRBJ1-1	.
CSARPFLATSTDTQYF	TGCAGTGCTAGACCCTTCCTAGCGACTAGCACAGATACGCAGTATTTT	.	TRBV20-1	TRBJ2-3	.
CASSLSPGRNTEAFF	TGCGCCAGCAGCTTGTCTCCGGGGAGGAACACTGAAGCTTTCTTT	many	TRBV5-1	TRBJ1-1	.
CASSLGPECYF	TGTGCCAGCAGCTTAGGACCCGAATGTTACTTC	many	TRBV7-9	TRBJ2-5	.
CASSSSAVSFAEAFF	TGCGCCAGCAGCTCGTCCGCGGTATCCTTCGCTGAAGCTTTCTTT	many	TRBV5-1	TRBJ1-1	.